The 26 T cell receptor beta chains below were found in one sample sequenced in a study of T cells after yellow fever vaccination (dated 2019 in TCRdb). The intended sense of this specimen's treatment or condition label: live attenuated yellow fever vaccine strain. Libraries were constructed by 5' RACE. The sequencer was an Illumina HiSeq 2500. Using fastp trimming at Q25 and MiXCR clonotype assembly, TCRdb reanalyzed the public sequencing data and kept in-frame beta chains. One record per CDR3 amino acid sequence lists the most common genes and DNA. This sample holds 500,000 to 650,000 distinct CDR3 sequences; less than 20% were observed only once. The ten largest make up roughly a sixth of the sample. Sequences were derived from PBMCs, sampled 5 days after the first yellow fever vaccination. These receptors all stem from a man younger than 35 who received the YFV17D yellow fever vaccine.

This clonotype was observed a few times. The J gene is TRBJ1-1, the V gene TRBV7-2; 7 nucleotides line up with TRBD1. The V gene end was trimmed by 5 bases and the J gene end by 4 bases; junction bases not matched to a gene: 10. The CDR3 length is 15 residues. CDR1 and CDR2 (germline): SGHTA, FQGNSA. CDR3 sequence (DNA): TGTGCCAGCAGCCCGCACAAGGGGGCAGGCACTGAAGCTTTCTTT. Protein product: CASSPHKGAGTEAFF. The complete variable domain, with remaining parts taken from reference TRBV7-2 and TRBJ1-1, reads GAGVSQSPSNKVTEKGKDVELRCDPISGHTALYWYRQSLGQGLEFLIYFQGNSAPDKSGLPSDRFSAERTGGSVSTLTIQRTQQEDSAVYLCASSPHKGAGTEAFFGQGTRLTVV.

CDR3: CASSMFINTEAFF. In DNA form, the CDR3 reads TGTGCCAGTAGTATGTTCATTAACACTGAAGCTTTCTTT. The gene calls are TRBV19 and TRBJ1-1; D not resolved. CDR1 and CDR2 (germline): LNHDA, SQIVND (reference sequence). This CDR3 has 13 residues. V was pared by 3 bases and J by 2 bases, with 7 bases between.

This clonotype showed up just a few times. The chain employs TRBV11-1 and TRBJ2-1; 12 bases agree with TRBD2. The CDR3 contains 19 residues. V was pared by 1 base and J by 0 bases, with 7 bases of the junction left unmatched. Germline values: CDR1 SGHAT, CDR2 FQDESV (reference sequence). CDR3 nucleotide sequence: TGTGCCAGCAGCTTAGTGTCTCCTAGCGGGGGGGCCTCCTACAATGAGCAGTTCTTC. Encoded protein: CASSLVSPSGGASYNEQFF.

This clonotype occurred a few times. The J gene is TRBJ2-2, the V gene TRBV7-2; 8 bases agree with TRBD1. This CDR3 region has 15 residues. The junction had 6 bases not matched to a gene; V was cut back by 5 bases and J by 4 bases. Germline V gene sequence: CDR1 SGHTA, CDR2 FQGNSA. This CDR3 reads CASSSRQGSTGELFF. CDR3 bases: TGTGCCAGCAGCAGTAGACAGGGGTCCACCGGGGAGCTGTTTTTT.

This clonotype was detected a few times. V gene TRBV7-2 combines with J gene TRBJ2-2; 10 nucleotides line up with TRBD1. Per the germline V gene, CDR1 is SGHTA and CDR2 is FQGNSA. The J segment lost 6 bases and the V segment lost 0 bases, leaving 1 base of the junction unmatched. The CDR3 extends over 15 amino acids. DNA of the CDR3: TGTGCCAGCAGCTTAGCAGGGACAGGGGCCGGGGAGCTGTTTTTT. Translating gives CASSLAGTGAGELFF.

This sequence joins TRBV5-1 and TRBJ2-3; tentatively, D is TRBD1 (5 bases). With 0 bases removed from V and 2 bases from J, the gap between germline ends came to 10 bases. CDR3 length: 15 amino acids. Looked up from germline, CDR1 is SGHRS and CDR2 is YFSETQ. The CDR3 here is CASSLAQGDTDTQYF. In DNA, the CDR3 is TGCGCCAGCAGCTTGGCCCAGGGCGACACAGATACGCAGTATTTT.

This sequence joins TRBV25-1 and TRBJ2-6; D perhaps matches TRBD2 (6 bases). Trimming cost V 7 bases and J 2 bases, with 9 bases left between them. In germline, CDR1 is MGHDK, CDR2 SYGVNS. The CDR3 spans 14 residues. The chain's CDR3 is CASIGTAGANVLTF. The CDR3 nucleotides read TGTGCCAGCATTGGGACTGCTGGGGCCAACGTCCTGACTTTC.

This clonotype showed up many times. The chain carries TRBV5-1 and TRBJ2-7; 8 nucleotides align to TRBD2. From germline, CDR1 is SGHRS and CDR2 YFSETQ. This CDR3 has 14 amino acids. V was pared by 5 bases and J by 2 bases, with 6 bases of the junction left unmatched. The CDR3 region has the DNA TGCGCCAGCAGTAGAATAGCGGGAACCTACGAGCAGTACTTC. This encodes CASSRIAGTYEQYF.

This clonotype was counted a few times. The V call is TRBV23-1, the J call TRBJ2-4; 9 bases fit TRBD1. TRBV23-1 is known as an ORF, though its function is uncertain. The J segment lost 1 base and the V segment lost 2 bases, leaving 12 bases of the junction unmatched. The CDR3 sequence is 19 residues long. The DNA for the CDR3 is TGCGCCAGCAGTCAAACTGGGACAGGGTATTTAAGCGCCAAAAACATTCAGTACTTC. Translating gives CASSQTGTGYLSAKNIQYF.

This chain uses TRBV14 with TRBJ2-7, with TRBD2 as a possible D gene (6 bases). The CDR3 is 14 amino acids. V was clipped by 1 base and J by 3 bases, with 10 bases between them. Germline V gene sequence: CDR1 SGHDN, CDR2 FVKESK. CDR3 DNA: TGTGCCAGCAGCCAAGTGGGGGGAGTCTACGAGCAGTACTTC. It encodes CASSQVGGVYEQYF. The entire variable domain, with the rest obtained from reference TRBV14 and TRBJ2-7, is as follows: EAGVTQFPSHSVIEKGQTVTLRCDPISGHDNLYWYRRVMGKEIKFLLHFVKESKQDESGMPNNRFLAERTGGTYSTLKVQPAELEDSGVYFCASSQVGGVYEQYFGPGTRLTVT.

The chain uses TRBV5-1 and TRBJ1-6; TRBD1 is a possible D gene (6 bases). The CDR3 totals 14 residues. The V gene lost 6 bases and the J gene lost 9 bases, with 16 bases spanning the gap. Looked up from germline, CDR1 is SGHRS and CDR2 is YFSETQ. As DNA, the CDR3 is TGCGCCAGCAACAACGGGGGCGGTGGTTCACCCCTCCACTTT. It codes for CASNNGGGGSPLHF.

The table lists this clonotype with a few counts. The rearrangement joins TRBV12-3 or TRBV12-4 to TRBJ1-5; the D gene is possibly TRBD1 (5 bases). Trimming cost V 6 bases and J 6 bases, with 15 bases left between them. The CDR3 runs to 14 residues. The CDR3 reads CASSSSGSGQPQHF. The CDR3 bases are TGTGCCAGCAGCTCATCAGGGTCAGGTCAGCCCCAGCATTTT.

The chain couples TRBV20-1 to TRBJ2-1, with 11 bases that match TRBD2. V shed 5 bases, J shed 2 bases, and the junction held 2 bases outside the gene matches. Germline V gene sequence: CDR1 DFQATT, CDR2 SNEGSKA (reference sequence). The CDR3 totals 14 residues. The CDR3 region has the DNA TGCAGTGCTCTAGCGGGGGGTCCCTACAATGAGCAGTTCTTC. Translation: CSALAGGPYNEQFF.

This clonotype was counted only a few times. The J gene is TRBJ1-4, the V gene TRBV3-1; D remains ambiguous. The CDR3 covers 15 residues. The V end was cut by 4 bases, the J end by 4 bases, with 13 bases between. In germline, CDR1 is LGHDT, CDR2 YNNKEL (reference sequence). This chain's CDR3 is CASSRRARDNEKLFF. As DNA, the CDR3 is TGTGCCAGCAGCCGAAGGGCCCGAGATAATGAAAAACTGTTTTTT. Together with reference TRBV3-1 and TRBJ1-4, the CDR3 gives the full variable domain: DTAVSQTPKYLVTQMGNDKSIKCEQNLGHDTMYWYKQDSKKFLKIMFSYNNKELIINETVPNRFSPKSPDKAHLNLHINSLELGDSAVYFCASSRRARDNEKLFFGSGTQLSVL.

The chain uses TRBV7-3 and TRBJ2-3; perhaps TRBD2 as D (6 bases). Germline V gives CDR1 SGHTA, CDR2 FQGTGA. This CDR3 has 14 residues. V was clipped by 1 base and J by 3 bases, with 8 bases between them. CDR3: CASSLNGRTDTQYF. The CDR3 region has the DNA TGTGCCAGCAGCTTAAATGGGAGGACAGATACGCAGTATTTT. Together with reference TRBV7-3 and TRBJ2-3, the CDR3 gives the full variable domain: GAGVSQTPSNKVTEKGKYVELRCDPISGHTALYWYRQSLGQGPEFLIYFQGTGAADDSGLPNDRFFAVRPEGSVSTLKIQRTERGDSAVYLCASSLNGRTDTQYFGPGTRLTVL.

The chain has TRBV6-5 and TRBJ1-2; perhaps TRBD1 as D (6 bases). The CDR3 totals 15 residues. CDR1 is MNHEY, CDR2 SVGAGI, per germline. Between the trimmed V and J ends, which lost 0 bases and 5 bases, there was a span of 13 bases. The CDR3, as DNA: TGTGCCAGCAGTTACTCGGCAGGGGAAGGGTATGGCTACACCTTC. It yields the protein CASSYSAGEGYGYTF.

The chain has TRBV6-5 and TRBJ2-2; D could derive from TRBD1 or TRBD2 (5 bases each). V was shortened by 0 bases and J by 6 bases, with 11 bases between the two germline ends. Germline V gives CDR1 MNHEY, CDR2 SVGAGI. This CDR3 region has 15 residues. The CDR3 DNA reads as TGTGCCAGCAGTTACTCGGGACCTTACGCCGGGGAGCTGTTTTTT. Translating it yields CASSYSGPYAGELFF.

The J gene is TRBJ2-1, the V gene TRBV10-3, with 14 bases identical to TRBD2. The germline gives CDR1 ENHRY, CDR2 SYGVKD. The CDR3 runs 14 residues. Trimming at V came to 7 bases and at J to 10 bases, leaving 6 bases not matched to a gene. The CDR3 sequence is CAIMGTSGGWEQFF. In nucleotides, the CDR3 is TGTGCCATCATGGGGACTAGCGGGGGTTGGGAGCAGTTCTTC.

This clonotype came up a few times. Here the CDR3 DNA reads TGCGCCAGCAGCTTGGGGGATCCTGGAAACACCATATATTTT. Amino acids: CASSLGDPGNTIYF. The chain links TRBV5-1 to TRBJ1-3, with D unresolved. V lost 0 bases to trimming and J lost 2 bases, with 6 bases between them. The germline V gene encodes CDR1 SGHRS and CDR2 YFSETQ. The CDR3 is made up of 14 amino acids.

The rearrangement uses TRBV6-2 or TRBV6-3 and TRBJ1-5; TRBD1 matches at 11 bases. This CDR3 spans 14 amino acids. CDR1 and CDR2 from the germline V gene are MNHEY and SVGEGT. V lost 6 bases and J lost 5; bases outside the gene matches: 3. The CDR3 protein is CASRRGQGDQPQHF. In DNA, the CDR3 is TGTGCCAGCAGGAGGGGACAGGGGGATCAGCCCCAGCATTTT.

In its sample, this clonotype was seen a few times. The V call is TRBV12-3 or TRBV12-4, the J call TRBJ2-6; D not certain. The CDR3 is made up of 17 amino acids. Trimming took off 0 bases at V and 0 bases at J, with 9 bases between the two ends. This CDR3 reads CASSLADTYSGANVLTF. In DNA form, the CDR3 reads TGTGCCAGCAGTTTAGCCGATACCTACTCTGGGGCCAACGTCCTGACTTTC.

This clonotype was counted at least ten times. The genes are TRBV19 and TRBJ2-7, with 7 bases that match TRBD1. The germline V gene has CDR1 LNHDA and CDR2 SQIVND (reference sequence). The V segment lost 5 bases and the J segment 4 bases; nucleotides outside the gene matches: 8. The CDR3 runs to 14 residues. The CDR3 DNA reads TGTGCCAGTAGTCTCCCGGGACAGAGGTACGAGCAGTACTTC. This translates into CASSLPGQRYEQYF.

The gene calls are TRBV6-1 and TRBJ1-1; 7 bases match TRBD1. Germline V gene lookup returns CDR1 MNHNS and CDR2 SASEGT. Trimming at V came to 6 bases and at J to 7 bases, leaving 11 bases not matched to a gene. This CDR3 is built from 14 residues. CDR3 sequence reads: CASSGNRGRGEAFF. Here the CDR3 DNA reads TGTGCCAGCAGCGGAAACAGGGGAAGGGGTGAAGCTTTCTTT.

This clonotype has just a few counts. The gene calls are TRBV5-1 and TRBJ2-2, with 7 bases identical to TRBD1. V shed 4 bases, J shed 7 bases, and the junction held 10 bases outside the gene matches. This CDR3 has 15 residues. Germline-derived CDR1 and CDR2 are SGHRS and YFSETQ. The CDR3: CASSDNDRVGGELFF. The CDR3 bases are TGCGCCAGCAGCGATAACGACAGGGTAGGCGGGGAGCTGTTTTTT.

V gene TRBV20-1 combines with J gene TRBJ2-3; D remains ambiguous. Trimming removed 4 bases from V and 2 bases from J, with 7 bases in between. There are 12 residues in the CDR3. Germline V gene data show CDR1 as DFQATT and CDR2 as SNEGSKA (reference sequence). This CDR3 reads CSAKSHTDTQYF. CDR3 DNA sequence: TGCAGTGCTAAGAGCCACACAGATACGCAGTATTTT.

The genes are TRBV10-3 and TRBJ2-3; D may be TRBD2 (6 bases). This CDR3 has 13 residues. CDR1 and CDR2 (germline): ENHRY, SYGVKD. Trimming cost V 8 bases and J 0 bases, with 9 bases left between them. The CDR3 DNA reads TGTGCCATCGCGGGGTTCAGCACAGATACGCAGTATTTT. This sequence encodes CAIAGFSTDTQYF.